The rows below give T cell receptor beta chains drawn from one sample of a study of blood T cell repertoires in COVID-19. The data were produced by immunoSEQ multiplex PCR, yet TCRdb's version contains in-frame clones alone and is incomplete. The sample holds roughly 110,000 clones, 70% to 75% seen once. Material: peripheral blood. The source is a human donor with acute or convalescent COVID-19. The donor label of this sample is uncertain. Each CDR3 is given with its conserved first and last residue. Some rows have no size entry. The others give once, few or many, or a class for an expanded clone.

j_gene | v_gene | abundance | CDR3aa
TRBJ1-5 | TRBV19 | NA | CASGREYQPQHF
TRBJ1-4 | TRBV29-1 | NA | CSVEAGVANEKLFF
TRBJ2-7 | TRBV5-1 | NA | CASSLGLSPRSDEQYF
TRBJ1-5 | TRBV12-3/TRBV12-4 | NA | CASSLRERQPQHF
TRBJ2-7 | TRBV5-1 | NA | CASSLVVSGAYEQYF
TRBJ2-7 | TRBV28 | NA | CASISGGSPYEQYF
TRBJ2-7 | TRBV18 | NA | CASSPNRDYEQYF
TRBJ1-3 | TRBV5-1 | NA | CASSLGAGLSSGNTIYF
TRBJ1-1 | TRBV29-1 | NA | CSGGHSEAFF
TRBJ2-7 | TRBV29-1 | NA | CSVDSSGQGNEQYF
TRBJ2-3 | TRBV7-6 | NA | CASSLKGDTQYF
TRBJ1-4 | TRBV4-2 | NA | CASSQASGATNEKLFF
TRBJ1-1 | TRBV18 | NA | CASSPIEMNTEAFF
TRBJ1-5 | TRBV28 | NA | CASSLGGGWSNQPQHF
TRBJ1-4 | TRBV12-2 | NA | CASRLTRPGTGYRRKLFF
TRBJ1-6 | TRBV2 | NA | CASSARGIDSPLHF
TRBJ2-1 | TRBV4-1 | NA | CASSQEGLAGSDEQFF
TRBJ2-5 | TRBV5-1 | once | CASTSTGGMRETQYF
TRBJ2-7 | TRBV30 | NA | CAWSPGVIYEQYF